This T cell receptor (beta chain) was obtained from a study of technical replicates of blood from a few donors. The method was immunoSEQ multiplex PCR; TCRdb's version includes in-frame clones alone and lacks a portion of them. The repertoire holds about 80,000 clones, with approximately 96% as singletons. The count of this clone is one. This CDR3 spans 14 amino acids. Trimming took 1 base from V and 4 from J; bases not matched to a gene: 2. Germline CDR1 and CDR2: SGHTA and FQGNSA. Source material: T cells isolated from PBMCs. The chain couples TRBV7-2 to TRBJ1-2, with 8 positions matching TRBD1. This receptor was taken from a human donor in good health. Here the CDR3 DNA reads TGTGCCAGCAGCTTAGGGGGACAGGCCTATGGCTACACCTTC. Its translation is CASSLGGQAYGYTF.